The sample holds a few counts of the clone carrying this T cell receptor beta chain. Unique molecular identifiers were incorporated into the prepared TCRbeta library. Each CDR3 protein is one row after TCRdb ran MiXCR on the PCR reads. The repertoire includes over 400,000 distinct CDR3 sequences, 12% of them detected once, and around 5.6% sits in the top ten. The data derive from a study of T-cell reconstitution after alpha-beta-depleted transplantation in children. The CDR3 is 18 amino acids. Per germline, CDR1 DFQATT and CDR2 SNEGSKA (reference sequence). V lost 3 bases to trimming and J lost 3 bases; unmatched junction nucleotides: 15.

Sequenced material: PBMCs from the stem cell graft donor, taken from the stem cell graft. The TCR originated in a human donor who donated a stem cell graft to a child with combined immunodeficiency. This chain links TRBV20-1 with TRBJ2-3; the match to TRBD2 covers 10 bases. The CDR3 region has the DNA TGCAGTGCTAGTGCTTCTGGAGTAGCGGGAGGAAGAACAGATACGCAGTATTTT. The encoded protein is CSASASGVAGGRTDTQYF.